A selection of T cell receptor beta chains follows, all from one sample in a study of cytomegalovirus exposure and HLA in healthy donors. The method was immunoSEQ multiplex PCR; TCRdb's version includes in-frame clones alone and lacks a portion of them. This table has 110,000 to 150,000 clones, approximately 68% appearing once. Sequenced sample: PBMCs. These receptors originate from a man in his fifties or sixties in good health and CMV-seronegative. Both conserved end residues are part of each CDR3. Rows may omit the clone size; those that give it use once, few, many or a size class.

abundance: few
len: 18
v_gene: TRBV4-3
j_gene: TRBJ2-1
CDR3aa: CASSQDLAGAEAGNEQFF

abundance: -
len: 12
v_gene: TRBV9
j_gene: TRBJ2-3
CDR3aa: CASGDPPDTQYF

abundance: -
len: 15
v_gene: TRBV10-3
j_gene: TRBJ2-7
CDR3aa: CAIGTSGRALYEQYF

abundance: few
len: 16
v_gene: TRBV2
j_gene: TRBJ1-4
CDR3aa: CASSEGARGGNEKLFF

abundance: few
len: 15
v_gene: TRBV7-9
j_gene: TRBJ2-3
CDR3aa: CASSLGLAGRDTQYF

abundance: -
len: 21
v_gene: TRBV12-5
j_gene: TRBJ1-5
CDR3aa: CASGLVLSPGQGSSGNQPQHF

abundance: -
len: 14
v_gene: TRBV6-1
j_gene: TRBJ1-2
CDR3aa: CASSESWAVYGYTF

abundance: few
len: 17
v_gene: TRBV19
j_gene: TRBJ2-1
CDR3aa: CASSSPGTSGGYNEQFF

abundance: -
len: 15
v_gene: TRBV4-1
j_gene: TRBJ2-7
CDR3aa: CASSQTGMEPYEQYF

abundance: -
len: 16
v_gene: TRBV5-4
j_gene: TRBJ2-2
CDR3aa: CASSVTGGDLSGELFF

abundance: -
len: 13
v_gene: TRBV6-5
j_gene: TRBJ2-3
CDR3aa: CASRTVAADTQYF

abundance: -
len: 16
v_gene: TRBV13
j_gene: TRBJ1-2
CDR3aa: CASSLGPLTTNYGYTF

abundance: -
len: 14
v_gene: TRBV9
j_gene: TRBJ2-2
CDR3aa: CASSVATAPGELFF

abundance: few
len: 14
v_gene: TRBV29-1
j_gene: TRBJ2-7
CDR3aa: CSVEASDISYEQYF

abundance: -
len: 13
v_gene: TRBV19
j_gene: TRBJ1-4
CDR3aa: CASNRQGVEKLFF

abundance: -
len: 16
v_gene: TRBV2
j_gene: TRBJ2-1
CDR3aa: CASSAYSGGSYNEQFF

abundance: few
len: 16
v_gene: TRBV30
j_gene: TRBJ2-5
CDR3aa: CAWSAPGTSGQETQYF

abundance: once
len: 14
v_gene: TRBV29-1
j_gene: TRBJ2-7
CDR3aa: CSVGRRGLVYEQYF

abundance: -
len: 13
v_gene: TRBV6-5
j_gene: TRBJ1-1
CDR3aa: CASSSTLQGTAFF

abundance: -
len: 16
v_gene: TRBV5-4
j_gene: TRBJ2-2
CDR3aa: CASSLEAGGGTGELFF

abundance: once
len: 15
v_gene: TRBV7-3
j_gene: TRBJ2-3
CDR3aa: CASSPGLADTDTQYF

abundance: -
len: 16
v_gene: TRBV28
j_gene: TRBJ1-2
CDR3aa: CASSTPRTGFGYGYTF

abundance: -
len: 14
v_gene: TRBV11-2
j_gene: TRBJ1-1
CDR3aa: CASTQPTGATEAFF

abundance: few
len: 16
v_gene: TRBV25-1
j_gene: TRBJ1-4
CDR3aa: CASSEFTGEANEKLFF